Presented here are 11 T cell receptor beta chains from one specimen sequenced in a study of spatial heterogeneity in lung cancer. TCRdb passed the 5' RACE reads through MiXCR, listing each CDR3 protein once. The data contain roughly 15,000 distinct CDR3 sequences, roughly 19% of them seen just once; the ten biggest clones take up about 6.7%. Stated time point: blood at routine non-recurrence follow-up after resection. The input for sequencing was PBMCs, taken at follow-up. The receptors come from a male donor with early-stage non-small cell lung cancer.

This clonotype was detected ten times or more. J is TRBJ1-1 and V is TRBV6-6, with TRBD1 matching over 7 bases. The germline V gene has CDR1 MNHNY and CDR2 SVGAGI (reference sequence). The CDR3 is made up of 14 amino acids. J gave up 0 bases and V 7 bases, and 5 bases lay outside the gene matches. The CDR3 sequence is CASKRTGMNTEAFF. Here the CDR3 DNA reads TGTGCCAGCAAAAGGACAGGAATGAACACTGAAGCTTTCTTT.

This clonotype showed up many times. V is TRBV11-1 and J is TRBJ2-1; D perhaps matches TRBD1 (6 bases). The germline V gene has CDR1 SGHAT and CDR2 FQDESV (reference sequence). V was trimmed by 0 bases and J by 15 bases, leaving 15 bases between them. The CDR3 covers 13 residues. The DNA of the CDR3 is TGTGCCAGCAGCTTAGCGAGGGGACACAGTGTGTTCTTC. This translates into CASSLARGHSVFF.

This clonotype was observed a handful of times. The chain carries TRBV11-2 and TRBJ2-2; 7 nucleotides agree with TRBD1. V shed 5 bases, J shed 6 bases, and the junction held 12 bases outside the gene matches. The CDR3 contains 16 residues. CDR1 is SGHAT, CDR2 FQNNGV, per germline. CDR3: CASSPRPGQDAGELFF. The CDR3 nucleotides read TGTGCCAGCAGCCCCCGACCTGGACAGGATGCCGGGGAGCTGTTTTTT.

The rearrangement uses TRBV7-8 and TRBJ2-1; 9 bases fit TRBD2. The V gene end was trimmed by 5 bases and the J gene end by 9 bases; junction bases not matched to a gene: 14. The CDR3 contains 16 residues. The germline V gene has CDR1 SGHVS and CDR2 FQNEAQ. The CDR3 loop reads CASSPSEAGGLGEQFF. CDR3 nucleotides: TGTGCCAGCAGCCCCTCGGAGGCGGGGGGGCTCGGTGAGCAGTTCTTC.

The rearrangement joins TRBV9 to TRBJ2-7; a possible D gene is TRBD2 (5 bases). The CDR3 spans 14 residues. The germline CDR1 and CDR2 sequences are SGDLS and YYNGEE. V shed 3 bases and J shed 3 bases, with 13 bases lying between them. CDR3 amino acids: CASSGERDGYEQYF. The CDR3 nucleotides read TGTGCCAGCAGCGGGGAGAGGGATGGCTACGAGCAGTACTTC.

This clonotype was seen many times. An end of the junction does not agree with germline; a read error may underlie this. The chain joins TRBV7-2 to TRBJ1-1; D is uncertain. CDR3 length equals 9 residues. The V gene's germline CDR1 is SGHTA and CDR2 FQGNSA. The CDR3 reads CASSSGVPF. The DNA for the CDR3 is TGTGCCAGCAGCTCCGGGGTCCCCTTT.

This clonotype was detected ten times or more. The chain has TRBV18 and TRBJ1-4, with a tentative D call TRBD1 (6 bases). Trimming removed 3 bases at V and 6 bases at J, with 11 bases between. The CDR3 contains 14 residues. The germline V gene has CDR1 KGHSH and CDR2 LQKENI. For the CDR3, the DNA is TGTGCCAGCTCACCCGGGACACGGGATGAAAAACTGTTTTTT. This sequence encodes CASSPGTRDEKLFF.

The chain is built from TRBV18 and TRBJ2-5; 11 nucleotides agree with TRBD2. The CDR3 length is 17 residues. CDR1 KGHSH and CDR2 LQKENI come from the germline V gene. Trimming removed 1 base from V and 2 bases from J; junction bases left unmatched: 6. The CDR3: CASSPLPPSGGQETQYF. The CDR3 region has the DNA TGTGCCAGCTCACCACTCCCGCCTAGCGGGGGGCAAGAGACCCAGTACTTC.

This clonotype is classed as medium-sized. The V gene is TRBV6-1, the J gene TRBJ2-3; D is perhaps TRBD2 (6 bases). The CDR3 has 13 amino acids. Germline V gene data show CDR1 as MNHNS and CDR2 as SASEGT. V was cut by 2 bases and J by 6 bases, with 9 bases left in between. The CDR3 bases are TGTGCCAGCAGTGAAAGGGACTGGGATACGCAGTATTTT. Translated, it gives CASSERDWDTQYF.

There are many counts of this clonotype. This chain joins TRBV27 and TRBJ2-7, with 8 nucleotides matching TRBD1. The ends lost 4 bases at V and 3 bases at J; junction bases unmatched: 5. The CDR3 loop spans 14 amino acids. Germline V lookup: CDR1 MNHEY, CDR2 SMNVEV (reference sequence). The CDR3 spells CASSSGTGGYEQYF. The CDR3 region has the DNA TGTGCCAGCAGTTCTGGGACAGGAGGCTACGAGCAGTACTTC.

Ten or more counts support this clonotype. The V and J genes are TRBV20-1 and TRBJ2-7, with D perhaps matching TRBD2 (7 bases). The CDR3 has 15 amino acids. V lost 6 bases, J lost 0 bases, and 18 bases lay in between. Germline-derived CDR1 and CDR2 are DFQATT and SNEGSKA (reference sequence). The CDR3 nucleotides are TGCAGTGCCCCTGGGGGCGGGGGCAGCTCCTACGAGCAGTACTTC. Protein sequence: CSAPGGGGSSYEQYF.